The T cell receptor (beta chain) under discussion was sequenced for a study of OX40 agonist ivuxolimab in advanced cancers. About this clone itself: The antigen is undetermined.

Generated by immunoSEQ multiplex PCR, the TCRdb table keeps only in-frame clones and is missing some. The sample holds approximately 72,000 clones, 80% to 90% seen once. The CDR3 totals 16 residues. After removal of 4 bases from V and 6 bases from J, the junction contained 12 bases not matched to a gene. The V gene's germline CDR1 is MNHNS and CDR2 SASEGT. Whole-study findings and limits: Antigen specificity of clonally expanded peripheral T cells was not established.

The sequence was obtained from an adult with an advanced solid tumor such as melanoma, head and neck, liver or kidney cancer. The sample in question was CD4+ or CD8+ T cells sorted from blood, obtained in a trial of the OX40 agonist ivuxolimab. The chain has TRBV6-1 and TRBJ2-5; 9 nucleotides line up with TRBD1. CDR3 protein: CASSAFTRDRVKTQYF. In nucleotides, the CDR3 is TGTGCCAGCAGTGCTTTTACCCGGGACAGGGTTAAGACCCAGTACTTC.